Listed below are T cell receptor beta chains from one sample, sequenced in a study of Graves' ophthalmopathy and Graves' hyperthyroidism. TCRdb itself ran the multiplex PCR reads through MiXCR, one entry per CDR3 protein. The table includes over a million distinct CDR3 sequences, around a third detected once. The sample was peripheral blood or thyroid tissue (not recorded which). These receptors came from an adult man with Graves' hyperthyroidism. The CDR3 runs from the conserved cysteine through the conserved F or W.

CDR3 length	V gene	J gene	CDR3 protein
16	TRBV9	TRBJ2-7	CASSRGTAETSYEQYF
17	TRBV9	TRBJ2-7	CASSAYEGQGALDEQYF
15	TRBV15	TRBJ1-4	CATSRDRAANEKLLF
13	TRBV20-1	TRBJ1-4	CSAVTGLGEKLFF
13	TRBV10-2	TRBJ2-7	CATLFGATYEQYF
15	TRBV7-2	TRBJ2-3	CASRPTLPSTDTQYF
15	TRBV6-6	TRBJ2-5	CASSEGSGPLRTQYF
14	TRBV19	TRBJ2-7	CATRTGGSSYEQYF
13	TRBV6-1	TRBJ1-5	CASSEVKGQPQHF
17	TRBV2	TRBJ1-5	CASRMGSASLGGQPQHF
15	TRBV7-9	TRBJ1-1	CASSLGGGAFGEAFF
13	TRBV2	TRBJ1-2	CASMEGRNYGYTF
16	TRBV28	TRBJ1-2	CASSLPLRQGSYGYTF
15	TRBV20-1	TRBJ1-5	CSASIVSRGNQPQHF
15	TRBV5-1	TRBJ2-2	CASGWDLGLTGELFF
16	TRBV19	TRBJ1-2	CASRDQVPGENYGYTF
13	TRBV5-6	TRBJ2-5	CASSQVRVETQYF
14	TRBV20-1	TRBJ2-7	CSASSQAITGQQYF
14	TRBV7-9	TRBJ2-1	CASSQGSSYNEQFF
14	TRBV20-1	TRBJ1-2	CSATSGQYDYGYTF
17	TRBV19	TRBJ2-5	CASNPGLAGPYQETQYF
14	TRBV7-8	TRBJ2-7	CASSPRTGSYEQYF
14	TRBV9	TRBJ2-7	CASSVRVDLHEQYF
14	TRBV4-2	TRBJ2-5	CASSHSGSGETQYF
16	TRBV4-1	TRBJ2-5	CASSQDLAGGRETQYF
18	TRBV9	TRBJ2-1	CASSVGPSGGAQGDEQFF
10	TRBV29-1	TRBJ1-1	CSVARNEAFF
15	TRBV15	TRBJ2-5	CATSREAGGRETQYF
16	TRBV2	TRBJ2-6	CARRTGGRSGANVLTF
14	TRBV7-8	TRBJ1-5	CASSISGANQPQHF
15	TRBV6-5	TRBJ2-6	CASLDQLSGANVLTF
17	TRBV9	TRBJ1-3	CASSQPGFGNSGNTIYF
15	TRBV20-1	TRBJ2-5	CSATTSGGAAETQYF
15	TRBV10-2	TRBJ2-7	CASSESISGTYEQYF
15	TRBV5-4	TRBJ1-2	CASSFAKSGSYGYTF
16	TRBV7-9	TRBJ2-5	CASSSTDPAVQETQYF
14	TRBV6-5	TRBJ1-2	CASSYGGVSGGYTF
11	TRBV12-3/TRBV12-4	TRBJ2-7	CASGDRYEQYF
16	TRBV28	TRBJ2-7	CASSLWTSGRSYEQYF
16	TRBV7-2	TRBJ2-7	CASSSEFQQGSYEQYF
13	TRBV29-1	TRBJ2-7	CSVQTTSAYEQYF
12	TRBV6-5	TRBJ2-7	CASNRGSGAQYF
18	TRBV11-2	TRBJ1-4	CASSSTGGLPATNEKLFF
15	TRBV2	TRBJ1-5	CASSRDRGRNQPQHF
15	TRBV5-1	TRBJ1-1	CASSAIGRMNTEAFF
14	TRBV20-1	TRBJ2-5	CSATRGQQQETQYF
15	TRBV7-2	TRBJ1-5	CASSLDGSSDQPQHF
16	TRBV9	TRBJ2-2	CASSVEISGDTGELFF
17	TRBV7-9	TRBJ2-7	CASSSRRDRDGSYEQYF
15	TRBV19	TRBJ1-2	CASSTTPGGNYGYTF
14	TRBV7-9	TRBJ2-7	CASVQQGLSYEQYF
14	TRBV5-1	TRBJ1-1	CASTFSGENTEAFF